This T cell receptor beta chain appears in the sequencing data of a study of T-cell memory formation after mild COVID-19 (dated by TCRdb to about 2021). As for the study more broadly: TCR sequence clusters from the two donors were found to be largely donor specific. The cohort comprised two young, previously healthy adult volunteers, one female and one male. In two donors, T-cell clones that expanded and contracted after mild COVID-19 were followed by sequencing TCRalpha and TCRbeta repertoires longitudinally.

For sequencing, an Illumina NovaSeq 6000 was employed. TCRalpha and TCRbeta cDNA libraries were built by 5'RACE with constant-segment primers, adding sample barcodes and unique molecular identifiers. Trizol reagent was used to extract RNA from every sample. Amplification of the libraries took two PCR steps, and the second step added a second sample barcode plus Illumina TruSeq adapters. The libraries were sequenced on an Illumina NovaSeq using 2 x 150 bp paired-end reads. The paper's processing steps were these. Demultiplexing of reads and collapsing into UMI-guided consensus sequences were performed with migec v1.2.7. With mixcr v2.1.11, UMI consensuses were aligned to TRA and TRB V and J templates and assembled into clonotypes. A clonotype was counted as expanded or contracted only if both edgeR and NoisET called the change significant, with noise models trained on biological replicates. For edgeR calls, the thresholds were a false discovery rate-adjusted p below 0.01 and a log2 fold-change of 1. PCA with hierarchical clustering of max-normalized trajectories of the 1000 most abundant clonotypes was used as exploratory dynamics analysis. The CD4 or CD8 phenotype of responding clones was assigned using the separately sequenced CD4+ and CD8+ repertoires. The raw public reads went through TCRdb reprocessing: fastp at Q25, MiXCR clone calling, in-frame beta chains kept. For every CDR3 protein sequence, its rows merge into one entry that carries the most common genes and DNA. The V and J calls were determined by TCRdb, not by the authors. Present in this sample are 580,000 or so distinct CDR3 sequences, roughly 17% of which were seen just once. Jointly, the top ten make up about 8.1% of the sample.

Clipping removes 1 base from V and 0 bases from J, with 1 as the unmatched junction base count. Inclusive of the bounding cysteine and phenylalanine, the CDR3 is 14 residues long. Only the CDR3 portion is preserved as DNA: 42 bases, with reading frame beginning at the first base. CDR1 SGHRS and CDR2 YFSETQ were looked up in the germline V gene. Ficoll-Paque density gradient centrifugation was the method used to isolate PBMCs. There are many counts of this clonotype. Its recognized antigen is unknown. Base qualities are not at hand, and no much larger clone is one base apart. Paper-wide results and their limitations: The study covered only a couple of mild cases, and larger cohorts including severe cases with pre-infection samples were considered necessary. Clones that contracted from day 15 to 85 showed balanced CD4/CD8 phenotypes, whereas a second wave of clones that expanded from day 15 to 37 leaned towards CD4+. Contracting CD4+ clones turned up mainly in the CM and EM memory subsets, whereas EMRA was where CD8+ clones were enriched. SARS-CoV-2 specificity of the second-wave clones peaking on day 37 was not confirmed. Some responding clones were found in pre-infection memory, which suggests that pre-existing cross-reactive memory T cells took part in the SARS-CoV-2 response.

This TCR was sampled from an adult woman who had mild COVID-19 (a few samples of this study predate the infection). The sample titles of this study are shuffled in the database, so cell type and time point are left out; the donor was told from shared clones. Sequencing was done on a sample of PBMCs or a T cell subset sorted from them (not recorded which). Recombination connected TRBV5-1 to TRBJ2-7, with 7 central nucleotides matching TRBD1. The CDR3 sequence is CASSLTGVSYEQYF. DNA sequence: TGCGCCAGCAGCTTGACAGGGGTCTCCTACGAGCAGTACTTC.